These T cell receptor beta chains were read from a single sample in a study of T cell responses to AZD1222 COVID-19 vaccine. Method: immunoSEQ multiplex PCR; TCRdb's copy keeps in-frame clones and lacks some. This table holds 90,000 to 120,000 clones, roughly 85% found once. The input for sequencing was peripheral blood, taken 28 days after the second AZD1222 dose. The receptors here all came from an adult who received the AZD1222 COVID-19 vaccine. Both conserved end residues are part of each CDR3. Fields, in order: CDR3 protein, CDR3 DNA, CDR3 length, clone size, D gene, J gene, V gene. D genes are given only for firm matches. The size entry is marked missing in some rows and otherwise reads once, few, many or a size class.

CDR3: CASAPAGGLGEQYF
DNA: TGTGCCAGTGCTCCGGCGGGAGGGTTAGGCGAGCAGTACTTC
length: 14
size: few
D: TRBD2
J: TRBJ2-7
V: TRBV19

CDR3: CASSNTDYEQYF
DNA: TGTGCCAGCAGTAACACAGACTACGAGCAGTACTTC
length: 12
size: few
D: -
J: TRBJ2-7
V: TRBV2

CDR3: CASSLSTGPNYGYTF
DNA: TGTGCCAGCAGCCTCTCGACAGGGCCTAACTATGGCTACACCTTC
length: 15
size: -
D: TRBD1
J: TRBJ1-2
V: TRBV5-5

CDR3: CASSPGGMNTEAFF
DNA: TGCGCCAGCAGCCCCGGGGGAATGAACACTGAAGCTTTCTTT
length: 14
size: -
D: -
J: TRBJ1-1
V: TRBV5-1

CDR3: CASSQDWTGGYEQFF
DNA: TGCGCCAGCAGCCAAGATTGGACAGGGGGCTATGAGCAGTTCTTC
length: 15
size: -
D: TRBD1
J: TRBJ2-1
V: TRBV4-3

CDR3: CASSLGGGLAGEQYF
DNA: TGTGCCAGCAGCCTAGGTGGGGGACTAGCGGGAGAGCAGTACTTC
length: 15
size: few
D: TRBD2
J: TRBJ2-7
V: TRBV3-1/TRBV3-2

CDR3: CASSGTGAFF
DNA: TGTGCCAGCAGCGGGACAGGAGCTTTCTTT
length: 10
size: -
D: TRBD1
J: TRBJ1-1
V: TRBV7-9

CDR3: CASSVGTGANPVQRPQHF
DNA: TGTGCCAGCAGCGTGGGAACAGGGGCGAATCCGGTCCAACGGCCCCAGCATTTT
length: 18
size: -
D: TRBD1
J: TRBJ1-5
V: TRBV7-9

CDR3: CASSKVISGTYEQYF
DNA: TGTGCCAGCAGCAAAGTAATTAGCGGGACGTACGAGCAGTACTTC
length: 15
size: -
D: -
J: TRBJ2-7
V: TRBV21-1

CDR3: CASIRLAGVSVARETQYF
DNA: TGTGCCAGCATCCGACTAGCGGGAGTCTCGGTGGCTCGAGAGACCCAGTACTTC
length: 18
size: -
D: TRBD2
J: TRBJ2-5
V: TRBV6-4

CDR3: CASSERGAAYFDQYF
DNA: TGTGCCAGCAGTGAAAGGGGGGCCGCTTACTTCGACCAGTACTTC
length: 15
size: -
D: -
J: TRBJ2-7
V: TRBV6-1

CDR3: CASSKGGYVSEAFF
DNA: TGTGCCAGCAGCAAAGGGGGCTATGTATCTGAAGCTTTCTTT
length: 14
size: -
D: TRBD1
J: TRBJ1-1
V: TRBV2

CDR3: CAWRGTDEGLFF
DNA: TGTGCCTGGCGCGGGACAGATGAGGGACTGTTTTTT
length: 12
size: -
D: TRBD1
J: TRBJ1-4
V: TRBV30

CDR3: CASSPDRGLGLDEKLFF
DNA: TGTGCCAGCAGTCCGGACAGGGGGCTTGGGTTGGATGAAAAACTGTTTTTT
length: 17
size: -
D: TRBD1
J: TRBJ1-4
V: TRBV6-6

CDR3: CASSIAAGDYEQYF
DNA: TGTGCCAGTAGTATAGCCGCAGGAGATTACGAGCAGTACTTC
length: 14
size: few
D: -
J: TRBJ2-7
V: TRBV19

CDR3: CASSPGDEVNTEAFF
DNA: TGCGCCAGCAGCCCGGGGGATGAGGTGAACACTGAAGCTTTCTTT
length: 15
size: -
D: -
J: TRBJ1-1
V: TRBV5-1

CDR3: CASSQDRGGNSPLHF
DNA: TGCGCCAGCAGCCAAGACAGGGGAGGCAATTCACCCCTCCACTTT
length: 15
size: -
D: -
J: TRBJ1-6
V: TRBV4-3

CDR3: CAWSKKNTEAFF
DNA: TGTGCCTGGAGCAAGAAGAACACTGAAGCTTTCTTT
length: 12
size: -
D: -
J: TRBJ1-1
V: TRBV30

CDR3: CAWRGDRRYEQYF
DNA: TGTGCCTGGAGGGGAGACAGGCGGTACGAGCAGTACTTC
length: 13
size: -
D: -
J: TRBJ2-7
V: TRBV30

CDR3: CASSLSPGTSVYNEQFF
DNA: TGTGCCAGCAGTTTATCTCCCGGGACTAGCGTTTACAATGAGCAGTTCTTC
length: 17
size: -
D: TRBD2
J: TRBJ2-1
V: TRBV27

CDR3: CASREGGDEYF
DNA: TGTGCCAGCAGGGAGGGAGGGGATGAGTACTTC
length: 11
size: -
D: TRBD2
J: TRBJ2-7
V: TRBV6-5

CDR3: CASSPVYTEAFF
DNA: TGTGCCAGCAGCCCCGTTTACACTGAAGCTTTCTTT
length: 12
size: once
D: -
J: TRBJ1-1
V: TRBV7-8

CDR3: CASSYDLAPSINEQYF
DNA: TGTGCCAGCAGTTACGATCTAGCGCCGAGTATCAACGAGCAGTACTTC
length: 16
size: -
D: -
J: TRBJ2-7
V: TRBV6-5

CDR3: CASSQGVGNSYEQYF
DNA: TGTGCCAGCAGCCAAGGTGTTGGGAACTCCTACGAGCAGTACTTC
length: 15
size: -
D: -
J: TRBJ2-7
V: TRBV3-1/TRBV3-2

CDR3: CASSSSGETQYF
DNA: TGTGCCAGCAGCTCGTCAGGAGAGACCCAGTACTTC
length: 12
size: -
D: -
J: TRBJ2-5
V: TRBV7-3

CDR3: CASSPAMRGSEGYTF
DNA: TGTGCCAGCTCACCAGCGATGAGGGGCTCCGAGGGCTACACCTTC
length: 15
size: -
D: -
J: TRBJ1-2
V: TRBV18

CDR3: CATSDWTGVGTGELFF
DNA: TGTGCCACCAGTGATTGGACCGGCGTCGGGACCGGGGAGCTGTTTTTT
length: 16
size: once
D: -
J: TRBJ2-2
V: TRBV24-1

CDR3: CASSPPQTLNTEAFF
DNA: TGTGCCAGCTCACCACCGCAGACTTTGAACACTGAAGCTTTCTTT
length: 15
size: once
D: -
J: TRBJ1-1
V: TRBV18

CDR3: CASSLMGQGAFSEQFF
DNA: TGCGCCAGCAGCCTAATGGGGCAGGGGGCGTTTAGTGAGCAGTTCTTC
length: 16
size: -
D: TRBD1
J: TRBJ2-1
V: TRBV5-1

CDR3: CASSLNPRGELFF
DNA: TGTGCCAGCAGCTTAAATCCGCGGGGGGAGCTGTTTTTT
length: 13
size: -
D: -
J: TRBJ2-2
V: TRBV7-3

CDR3: CASTGGANTEAFF
DNA: TGTGCCAGTACTGGGGGTGCGAACACTGAAGCTTTCTTT
length: 13
size: -
D: -
J: TRBJ1-1
V: TRBV19

CDR3: CASSQDLTTSGTYEQFF
DNA: TGTGCCAGCAGCCAAGATCTAACGACTAGCGGGACTTATGAGCAGTTCTTC
length: 17
size: -
D: TRBD2
J: TRBJ2-1
V: TRBV4-2

CDR3: CASSLPAGSSYNSPLHF
DNA: TGTGCCAGTAGTCTCCCGGCGGGGAGCTCCTATAATTCACCCCTCCACTTT
length: 17
size: -
D: -
J: TRBJ1-6
V: TRBV19

CDR3: CASSQGATGNQPQHF
DNA: TGTGCCAGCAGCCAGGGGGCAACGGGCAATCAGCCCCAGCATTTT
length: 15
size: -
D: TRBD1
J: TRBJ1-5
V: TRBV5-8

CDR3: CASSLIAGGLYEQYF
DNA: TGTGCCAGCAGCTTAATAGCGGGAGGCCTCTACGAGCAGTACTTC
length: 15
size: once
D: TRBD2
J: TRBJ2-7
V: TRBV7-9

CDR3: CATSDLLDAPRYEQFF
DNA: TGTGCCACCAGTGATTTGCTTGACGCCCCTAGGTATGAGCAGTTCTTC
length: 16
size: -
D: -
J: TRBJ2-1
V: TRBV24-1

CDR3: CASSVGVSGDSGNTIYF
DNA: TGTGCCAGCAGCGTAGGAGTCTCAGGAGACAGTGGAAACACCATATATTTT
length: 17
size: -
D: -
J: TRBJ1-3
V: TRBV9

CDR3: CASKTDSYNQPQHF
DNA: TGTGCCAGCAAGACGGACTCTTACAATCAGCCCCAGCATTTT
length: 14
size: -
D: -
J: TRBJ1-5
V: TRBV2

CDR3: CASSPAQDQPQHF
DNA: TGTGCCAGCTCACCAGCCCAGGATCAGCCCCAGCATTTT
length: 13
size: -
D: -
J: TRBJ1-5
V: TRBV18

CDR3: CASSLGGTSGRQETQYF
DNA: TGCGCCAGCAGCTTAGGTGGGACTAGCGGGAGGCAAGAGACCCAGTACTTC
length: 17
size: -
D: TRBD2
J: TRBJ2-5
V: TRBV5-1

CDR3: CASSLTSGLYEQYF
DNA: TGTGCCAGCAGCTTGACTAGCGGGCTCTACGAGCAGTACTTC
length: 14
size: -
D: TRBD2
J: TRBJ2-7
V: TRBV5-5

CDR3: CASSRTADSNQPQHF
DNA: TGTGCCAGTAGTCGGACAGCGGATAGCAATCAGCCCCAGCATTTT
length: 15
size: -
D: -
J: TRBJ1-5
V: TRBV19

CDR3: CASSVLGQGASGYTF
DNA: TGTGCCAGCAGCGTACTGGGACAGGGGGCTTCTGGCTACACCTTC
length: 15
size: -
D: TRBD1
J: TRBJ1-2
V: TRBV5-5

CDR3: CASSGGVEPQHF
DNA: TGTGCCAGCAGTGGAGGAGTTGAGCCCCAGCATTTT
length: 12
size: -
D: -
J: TRBJ1-5
V: TRBV28

CDR3: CASSLSRSTLTTNTGELFF
DNA: TGTGCCAGCAGTTTATCGAGATCGACGTTGACTACGAACACCGGGGAGCTGTTTTTT
length: 19
size: -
D: -
J: TRBJ2-2
V: TRBV27

CDR3: CASSVTGERGADTQYF
DNA: TGTGCCAGTAGTGTAACGGGAGAGAGGGGCGCAGATACGCAGTATTTT
length: 16
size: -
D: -
J: TRBJ2-3
V: TRBV19

CDR3: CASSLALSRDIEAFF
DNA: TGCGCCAGCAGCTTGGCCTTAAGCCGAGACATTGAAGCTTTCTTT
length: 15
size: -
D: -
J: TRBJ1-1
V: TRBV5-1

CDR3: CASRGQGSNSNQPQHF
DNA: TGTGCCAGTAGGGGACAGGGTTCCAATAGCAATCAGCCCCAGCATTTT
length: 16
size: -
D: TRBD1
J: TRBJ1-5
V: TRBV19

CDR3: CASSQGDRANYGYTF
DNA: TGCGCCAGCAGCCAAGGGGACAGAGCTAACTATGGCTACACCTTC
length: 15
size: -
D: TRBD1
J: TRBJ1-2
V: TRBV4-1

CDR3: CASTTGSYGSPLHF
DNA: TGTGCCAGCACCACAGGGAGCTACGGTTCACCCCTCCACTTT
length: 14
size: -
D: -
J: TRBJ1-6
V: TRBV11-2

CDR3: CASSGGLADQETQYF
DNA: TGCGCCAGCAGCGGGGGACTAGCGGACCAAGAGACCCAGTACTTC
length: 15
size: once
D: TRBD2
J: TRBJ2-5
V: TRBV5-1